What follows are 18 T cell receptor beta chains derived from one specimen sequenced in a study of Graves' ophthalmopathy and Graves' hyperthyroidism. The authors amplified TCR beta CDR3 regions from RNA transcripts. HTBI primers were used in a first-round RT-PCR, which preceded a second-round multiplex PCR. TCRdb re-derived calls from the multiplex PCR reads in MiXCR, one entry per CDR3 protein. The sample lists 650,000 to 800,000 distinct CDR3 sequences; about two fifths were seen once. Sequencing was done on a sample of peripheral blood. These receptors were taken from an adult man with Graves' ophthalmopathy.

This clonotype was picked up one time. In nucleotides, the CDR3 is TGCAGCGTTGTGGGGGATAGCTCTGGAAACACCATATATTTT. Its protein is CSVVGDSSGNTIYF. J is TRBJ1-3 and V is TRBV29-1; perhaps TRBD1 as D (5 bases). The V gene's germline CDR1 is SQVTM and CDR2 ANQGSEA. This CDR3 is built from 14 residues. The V gene lost 4 bases and the J gene lost 0 bases, with 10 bases spanning the gap.

This clonotype occurred many times. This chain uses TRBV7-9 with TRBJ1-1; weak D call: TRBD1 (5 bases). CDR1 is SEHNR and CDR2 is FQNEAQ in the germline V gene (reference sequence). The germline V and J ends were trimmed by 8 bases and 0 bases, with 10 bases remaining between them. This CDR3 spans 13 amino acids. DNA of the CDR3: TGTGCCAGCGGGATACAGGTGAACACTGAAGCTTTCTTT. It specifies CASGIQVNTEAFF.

This clonotype has more than one count but fewer than ten. The chain is built from TRBV11-2 and TRBJ1-5, with D uncertain. Germline CDR1 is SGHAT and CDR2 is FQNNGV. This CDR3 comprises 15 residues. Trimming stripped 2 bases from V and 2 bases from J, with 10 bases between. CDR3 sequence reads: CASSLSRSGNQPQHF. Written as DNA, the CDR3 is TGTGCCAGCAGCTTATCCCGAAGTGGCAATCAGCCCCAGCATTTT.

This clonotype was recorded a few times. The chain is built from TRBV11-2 and TRBJ1-2; D gene ambiguous. Germline CDR1 and CDR2: SGHAT and FQNNGV. The CDR3 is made up of 15 amino acids. Trimming pared 0 bases from V and 4 bases from J, leaving 12 bases between. The CDR3 DNA reads as TGTGCCAGCAGCTTAGAGGAGCGGGGTGGCTATGGCTACACCTTC. This gives the protein CASSLEERGGYGYTF.

This clonotype appeared a few times. V gene TRBV12-3 or TRBV12-4 combines with J gene TRBJ2-5; 9 nucleotides agree with TRBD2. CDR3 length equals 16 residues. Germline trimming cut 3 bases from V and 3 bases from J; bases unmatched to any gene: 8. CDR3 in DNA: TGTGCCAGCAGTTTGTTGGCTAGCGGGAACAAAGAGACCCAGTACTTC. This sequence encodes CASSLLASGNKETQYF.

The chain has TRBV7-2 and TRBJ2-7; TRBD1 matches 7 bases. There are 13 residues in the CDR3. CDR1 is SGHTA and CDR2 is FQGNSA in the germline V gene. Losses at the gene ends were 4 bases for V and 7 bases for J; bases not matched to a gene: 7. For the CDR3, the DNA is TGTGCCAGCAGCTCGTCAACAGGGGCTGAGCAGTACTTC. Its translation is CASSSSTGAEQYF.

This clonotype was found a few times. The chain is built from TRBV5-8 and TRBJ1-4, with 7 bases identical to TRBD1. V trimming: 1 base; J trimming: 4 bases; junction bases outside the gene matches: 1. This CDR3 is 14 amino acids long. The V gene's germline CDR1 is SGHTS and CDR2 YDEGEE. CDR3 residues: CASSLRDSNEKLFF. CDR3 coding DNA: TGTGCCAGCAGCTTGAGGGACAGTAATGAAAAACTGTTTTTT.

The rearrangement links TRBV6-1 to TRBJ1-4, with a tentative D call TRBD1 (5 bases). V shed 8 bases and J shed 6 bases, with 16 bases lying between them. CDR1 and CDR2 (germline): MNHNS, SASEGT. CDR3 size: 14 residues. CDR3 DNA: TGTGCCAGCTCCACCAACCGGGACGATGAAAAACTGTTTTTT. Its protein is CASSTNRDDEKLFF.

This clonotype was counted ten times or more. V and J are TRBV11-2 and TRBJ1-6, with D tentatively TRBD1 (5 bases). V dropped 0 bases and J dropped 10 bases, with 13 bases sitting between them. The CDR3 loop spans 15 amino acids. Germline lookup yields CDR1 SGHAT and CDR2 FQNNGV. The CDR3 is CASSLDWRGRSPLHF. CDR3 bases: TGTGCCAGCAGCTTAGATTGGAGGGGCCGATCACCCCTCCACTTT.

For this clonotype: Here the CDR3 omits its conserved ending phenylalanine or tryptophan, so a read error is the likely source. It is unclear where the CDR3 begins or ends on the DNA, so no DNA is shown, and the CDR3 is as TCRdb lists it. The gene calls are TRBV25-1 and TRBJ1-3. Germline loops: CDR1 MGHDK, CDR2 SYGVNS. Inclusive of both ends, the CDR3 amounts to 9 amino acids. CDR3 sequence: CASSELALA.

The chain combines TRBV29-1 with TRBJ2-7; TRBD1 matches at 8 bases. CDR1 SQVTM and CDR2 ANQGSEA come from the germline V gene. The V gene end was trimmed by 8 bases and the J gene end by 6 bases; junction bases not matched to a gene: 6. This CDR3 is 11 amino acids long. The CDR3 sequence: CSLADRVEQYF. CDR3 coding DNA: TGCAGCTTAGCGGACAGGGTCGAGCAGTACTTC.

The V and J genes are TRBV29-1 and TRBJ1-2, with TRBD1 matching over 9 bases. With V trimmed by 4 bases and J by 4 bases, 7 bases remained unmatched. Germline CDR1 reads SQVTM; CDR2 reads ANQGSEA. The CDR3 spans 14 residues. CDR3 bases: TGCAGCGTTGGGAGGCCGGACAGGGGCTATGGCTACACCTTC. Translating gives CSVGRPDRGYGYTF. The whole variable domain, filled in from reference TRBV29-1 and TRBJ1-2, reads SAVISQKPSRDICQRGTSLTIQCQVDSQVTMMFWYRQQPGQSLTLIATANQGSEATYESGFVIDKFPISRPNLTFSTLTVSNMSPEDSSIYLCSVGRPDRGYGYTFGSGTRLTVV.

Comment on this clonotype: A much larger clone differs from this one at a single base, so this may be a read error. The chain combines TRBV2 with TRBJ2-2, with D possibly matching TRBD1 (6 bases). CDR3 length: 15 amino acids. CDR1 and CDR2 from the germline V gene are SNHLY and FYNNEI. V dropped 3 bases and J dropped 2 bases, with 10 bases sitting between them. CDR3 loop: CASSEDRQNTGELFF. CDR3 bases: TGTGCCAGCAGTGAGGACAGACAAAACACCGGGGAGCTGTTTTTT.

Of note for this clonotype: No conserved phenylalanine or tryptophan is present at the end of the CDR3, so a read error is the likely explanation. No DNA is shown, since the ends of the CDR3 on it are uncertain; the CDR3 is the one TCRdb lists. This chain uses TRBV29-1 with TRBJ1-3; whether TRBD1, the table's D call, matches the DNA was not checked. The CDR3 has 8 residues if both end residues are counted. Germline CDR1 and CDR2: SQVTM and ANQGSEA. CDR3 residues: CSIRTGAT.

The sample holds a few counts of this clonotype. The chain is built from TRBV6-5 and TRBJ1-1; D not certain. Germline V gene data show CDR1 as MNHEY and CDR2 as SVGAGI. V was trimmed by 4 bases and J by 2 bases, leaving 14 bases between them. The CDR3 runs 15 residues. CDR3 loop: CASSSLASGNTEAFF. CDR3 nucleotides: TGTGCCAGCAGTTCCTTGGCGAGCGGAAACACTGAAGCTTTCTTT.

Many counts were recorded for this clonotype. The chain combines TRBV19 with TRBJ1-2; D is unresolved. This CDR3 has 15 residues. CDR1 and CDR2 from the germline V gene are LNHDA and SQIVND (reference sequence). V lost 6 bases, J lost 8 bases, and 22 bases lay in between. The CDR3 DNA is TGTGCCAGTAGGCCAAAACCGTGGGGAGGAAACGGCTACACCTTC. The encoded protein is CASRPKPWGGNGYTF.

This chain joins TRBV29-1 and TRBJ1-2; D might be TRBD1 (6 bases). V was clipped by 7 bases and J by 2 bases, with 8 bases between them. The CDR3 is made up of 11 amino acids. Germline CDR1 and CDR2: SQVTM and ANQGSEA. The CDR3 coding sequence is TGCAGCGGAGGGGGGAACTATGGCTACACCTTC. Translated: CSGGGNYGYTF.

The V gene is TRBV29-1, the J gene TRBJ1-5, with 11 bases lining up with TRBD1. The CDR3 runs 14 residues. In germline, CDR1 is SQVTM, CDR2 ANQGSEA. The junction had 6 bases not matched to a gene; V was cut back by 4 bases and J by 7 bases. The CDR3 sequence is CSVARTGGEQPQHF. CDR3 DNA: TGCAGCGTTGCTAGGACAGGGGGCGAGCAGCCCCAGCATTTT.